The table lists the clone carrying this T cell receptor (beta chain) with a few counts. Its antigen is unidentified. The germline CDR1 and CDR2 sequences are GTSNPN and SVGIG (reference sequence). With 1 base removed from V and 6 bases from J, the gap between germline ends came to 10 bases. The CDR3 loop spans 13 amino acids. Cells sorted as Tregs were CD4+, CD25+ and CD127-/low. After constant-region reverse-primer amplification, full-length variable regions underwent semi-nested PCR with Nested Universal Primer A. Each CDR3 protein is one row after TCRdb ran MiXCR on the 5' RACE reads. The sample consists of around 50,000 distinct CDR3 sequences, more than 25% of them appearing once. Study findings and constraints: Tumor Treg TCRs overlapped most with tumor naive CD4+ cells. Larger-cohort validation covered only one TCR beta V-J rearrangement. Tumor memory CD4+ T cell TCR gene usage was found to cluster with blood and lymph node memory CD4+ cells and with lymph node naive CD4+ cells.

The chain has TRBV30 and TRBJ1-5; D gene uncertain. Sequencing input: tumor-infiltrating Tregs sorted from the breast tumor. The origin of this receptor is a female donor with breast cancer. In nucleotides, the CDR3 is TGTGCCTGGAGTGATATTTTCGGTCAGCCCCAGCATTTT. It yields the protein CAWSDIFGQPQHF.